These 9 T cell receptor beta chains were all obtained from the same sample, sequenced in a study of CD8+ T cells in alopecia areata. RNA was extracted and reverse transcribed into cDNA as the sequencing template. Generated by immunoSEQ multiplex PCR, the TCRdb table keeps only in-frame clones and is missing some. In total the sample includes over 100,000 clones, none of them seen once. Sequencing was carried out using lesional skin. The receptors come from a C3H/HeJ mouse with alopecia areata. MHC haplotype of the strain: H2-k.

Worth noting for this clone: These gene names are mouse names. The missing CDR3 end, 4 residues past where the read stops, is filled in from the germline J gene. This chain joins TRBV13-3 and TRBJ1-1; D gene uncertain. CDR3 length equals 13 residues. Germline values: CDR1 NNHDY, CDR2 SYVADS. V lost 6 bases, J lost 0 bases, and 9 bases lay in between. Partial CDR3 DNA: TGTGCCAGCAACCACAGATCAAACACA. Amino acid sequence: CASNHRSNT. The entire CDR3 protein is CASNHRSNTEVFF.

This clone was found a few times. Germline and genes: mouse. From the germline J gene comes the end of the CDR3, since the read stops 4 residues before it. The chain is built from TRBV19 and TRBJ2-4, with TRBD2 identical over 9 bases. Germline CDR1 FNHDT, CDR2 SITEND (reference sequence). V gave up 4 bases and J gave up 2 bases; unmatched junction bases: 5. The CDR3 consists of 15 residues. The part of the CDR3 DNA that was read is TGTGCCAGCAGTGACTGGGGGAAGGATCAAAAC. Encoded protein: CASSDWGKDQN. The complete CDR3 protein is CASSDWGKDQNTLYF. Variable domain in full (rest from reference TRBV19 and TRBJ2-4): GGIITQTPKFLIGQEGQKLTLKCQQNFNHDTMYWYRQDSGKGLRLIYYSITENDLQKGDLSEGYDASREKKSSFSLTVTSAQKNEMAVFLCASSDWGKDQNTLYFGAGTRLSVL.

This clone showed up just a few times. Gene names follow the mouse nomenclature. The CDR3 goes on 4 residues after the read ends, and that part is filled in from the germline J gene. J is TRBJ1-4 and V is TRBV13-3, with 7 bases identical to TRBD1. The germline V gene has CDR1 NNHDY and CDR2 SYVADS. The CDR3 loop spans 17 amino acids. The J segment lost 0 bases and the V segment lost 3 bases, leaving 8 bases of the junction unmatched. The CDR3 here is CASSAQTGLISNERLFF. The part of the CDR3 DNA that was read is TGTGCCAGCAGTGCCCAGACAGGGCTAATTTCCAACGAA.

This clone was seen a handful of times. Gene names denote mouse genes. The DNA ends 4 residues before the CDR3 does, and the rest of the CDR3 is filled in from the germline J gene. The chain joins TRBV13-3 to TRBJ2-1, with D possibly TRBD1 on 6 matching bases. CDR3 length: 13 amino acids. CDR1 and CDR2 (germline): NNHDY, SYVADS. The germline V and J ends were trimmed by 7 bases and 5 bases, with 13 bases remaining between them. The CDR3 region is CASSGTSHAEQFF. The part of the CDR3 DNA that was read is TGTGCCAGCTCCGGGACATCCCATGCT.

On this clone itself: Gene names are mouse gene names. Read coverage stops 4 residues before the CDR3 terminus; the germline J gene supplies the remainder. The chain combines TRBV13-2 with TRBJ1-4; D possibly corresponds to TRBD1 (5 bases). The V gene lost 0 bases and the J gene lost 1 base, with 10 bases spanning the gap. The CDR3 runs to 16 residues. Germline V gene sequence: CDR1 NNHNN, CDR2 SYGAGS (reference sequence). CDR3 region: CASGDAPTASNERLFF. Partial CDR3 DNA: TGTGCCAGCGGTGATGCCCCGACAGCTTCCAACGAA.

This clone was picked up many times. Gene names refer to mouse genes. Read coverage stops 4 residues before the CDR3 terminus; the germline J gene supplies the remainder. The V gene is TRBV13-3, the J gene TRBJ1-2, with a weak D call TRBD1 (6 bases). In germline, CDR1 is NNHDY, CDR2 SYVADS. The CDR3 contains 14 residues. CDR3 amino acids: CASSPTGGAFDYTF. CDR3 bases read: TGTGCCAGCAGTCCTACTGGGGGGGCGTTC.

In regard to this clone: Gene names and germline match the mouse. The read finishes 4 residues shy of the CDR3 end, and the germline J gene is used to complete it. V gene TRBV19 combines with J gene TRBJ2-1, with 7 bases fitting TRBD1. The germline V gene encodes CDR1 FNHDT and CDR2 SITEND (reference sequence). Germline trimming cut 3 bases from V and 1 base from J; bases unmatched to any gene: 4. The CDR3 spans 15 residues. The CDR3 reads CASSTTTGNYAEQFF. The sequenced part of the CDR3 DNA is TGTGCCAGCAGTACAACGACAGGGAACTATGCT.

Details on this clone: Mouse gene names apply. The CDR3 is cut off 4 residues early in the read; its end comes from the germline J gene. This chain joins TRBV31 and TRBJ2-2; TRBD1 aligns across 12 bases. The CDR3 consists of 15 residues. The V gene's germline CDR1 is GKSSPN and CDR2 SITVG. The part of the CDR3 DNA that was read is TGTGCCTGGAGTACCGGGACAGGGGGCTTCGGG. It encodes CAWSTGTGGFG. The whole CDR3 region reads CAWSTGTGGFGQLYF.

This clone was recorded a few times. The gene symbols are mouse symbols. The CDR3 DNA, read in part, is TGTGCCAGCAGTGTCTACAGGGTTGAC. It codes for CASSVYRVD. The entire CDR3 reads CASSVYRVDTQYF. The rearrangement joins TRBV13-1 to TRBJ2-5, with D perhaps matching TRBD1 (6 bases). Sequencing ends 4 residues short of the CDR3 end; the germline J gene provides the rest. The CDR3 loop spans 13 amino acids. The germline gives CDR1 NSHNY, CDR2 SYGAGN.